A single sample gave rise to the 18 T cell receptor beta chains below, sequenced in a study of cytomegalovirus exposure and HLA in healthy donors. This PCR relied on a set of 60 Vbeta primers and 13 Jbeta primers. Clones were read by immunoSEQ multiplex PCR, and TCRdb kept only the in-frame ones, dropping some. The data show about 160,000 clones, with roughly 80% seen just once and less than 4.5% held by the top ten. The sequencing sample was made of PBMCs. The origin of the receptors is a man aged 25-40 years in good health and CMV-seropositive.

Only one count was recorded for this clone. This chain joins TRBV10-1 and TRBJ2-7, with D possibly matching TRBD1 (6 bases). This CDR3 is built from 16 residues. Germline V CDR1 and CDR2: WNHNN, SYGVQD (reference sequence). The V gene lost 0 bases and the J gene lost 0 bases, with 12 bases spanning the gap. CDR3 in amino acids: CASSESWGLSSYEQYF. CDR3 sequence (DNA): TGCGCCAGCAGTGAGTCGTGGGGGCTCAGCTCCTACGAGCAGTACTTC.

The chain's CDR3 is CASSSRRDSYNSPLHF. The CDR3, as DNA: TGTGCCAGCAGTTCAAGACGGGACTCCTATAATTCACCCCTCCACTTT. This rearrangement joins TRBV28 to TRBJ1-6, with D hard to call. The CDR3 sequence is 16 residues long. The germline gives CDR1 MDHEN, CDR2 SYDVKM. V was pared by 4 bases and J by 0 bases, with 10 bases between. The full variable domain, completed using reference TRBV28 and TRBJ1-6, is DVKVTQSSRYLVKRTGEKVFLECVQDMDHENMFWYRQDPGLGLRLIYFSYDVKMKEKGDIPEGYSVSREKKERFSLILESASTNQTSMYLCASSSRRDSYNSPLHFGNGTRLTVT.

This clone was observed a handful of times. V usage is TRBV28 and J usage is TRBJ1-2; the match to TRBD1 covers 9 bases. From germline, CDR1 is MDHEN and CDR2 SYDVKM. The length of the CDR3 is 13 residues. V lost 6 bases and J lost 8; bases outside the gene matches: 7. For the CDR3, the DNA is TGTGCCAGCAGGGCGGACAGGGGCAGGGGCTACACCTTC. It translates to CASRADRGRGYTF.

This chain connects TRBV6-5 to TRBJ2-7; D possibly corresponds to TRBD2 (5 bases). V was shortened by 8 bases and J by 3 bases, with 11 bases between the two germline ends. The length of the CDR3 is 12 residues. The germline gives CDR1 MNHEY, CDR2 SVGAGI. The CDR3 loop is CASASGNYEQYF. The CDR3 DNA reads TGTGCCAGCGCCTCCGGGAACTACGAGCAGTACTTC.

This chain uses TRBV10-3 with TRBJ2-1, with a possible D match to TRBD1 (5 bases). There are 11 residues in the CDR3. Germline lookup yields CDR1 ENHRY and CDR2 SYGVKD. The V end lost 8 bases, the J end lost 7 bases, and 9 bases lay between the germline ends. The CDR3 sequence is CAILQGNEQFF. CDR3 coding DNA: TGTGCCATCCTTCAGGGTAATGAGCAGTTCTTC.

Here the CDR3 reads CASRVRENQPQHF. The DNA for the CDR3 is TGTGCCAGCAGGGTGCGCGAAAATCAGCCCCAGCATTTT. The V call is TRBV2, the J call TRBJ1-5; D not certain. The CDR3 length is 13 residues. Trimming shortened V by 6 bases and J by 4 bases, and 10 bases separated the two germline ends. From germline, CDR1 is SNHLY and CDR2 FYNNEI. Complete variable domain (other parts from reference TRBV2 and TRBJ1-5): EPEVTQTPSHQVTQMGQEVILRCVPISNHLYFYWYRQILGQKVEFLVSFYNNEISEKSEIFDDQFSVERPDGSNFTLKIRSTKLEDSAMYFCASRVRENQPQHFGDGTRLSIL.

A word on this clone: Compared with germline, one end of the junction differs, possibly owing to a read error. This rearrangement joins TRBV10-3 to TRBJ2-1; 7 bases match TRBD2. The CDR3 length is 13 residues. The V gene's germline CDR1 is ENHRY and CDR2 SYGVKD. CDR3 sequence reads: CAISESGTIGRVF. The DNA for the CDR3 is TGTGCCATCAGTGAGTCCGGGACTATCGGGCGGGTCTTC.

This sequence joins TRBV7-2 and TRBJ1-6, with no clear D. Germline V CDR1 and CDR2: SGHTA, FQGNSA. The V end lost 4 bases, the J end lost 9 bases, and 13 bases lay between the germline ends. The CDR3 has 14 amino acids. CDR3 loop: CASSSLYQFSPLHF. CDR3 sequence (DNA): TGTGCCAGCAGCTCCCTTTACCAGTTTTCACCCCTCCACTTT.

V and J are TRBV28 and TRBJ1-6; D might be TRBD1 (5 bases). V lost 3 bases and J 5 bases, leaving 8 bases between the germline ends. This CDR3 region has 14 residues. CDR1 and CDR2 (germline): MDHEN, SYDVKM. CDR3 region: CASSLGGDNSPLHF. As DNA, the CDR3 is TGTGCCAGCAGTTTGGGGGGTGATAATTCACCCCTCCACTTT.

The CDR3, as DNA: TGCGCCAGCAGCTTGGAAGAGGGTTGGACCGGGGAGCTGTTTTTT. This codes for CASSLEEGWTGELFF. J is TRBJ2-2 and V is TRBV5-1; possibly TRBD2 for D (5 bases). Per the germline V gene, CDR1 is SGHRS and CDR2 is YFSETQ. V lost 0 bases to trimming and J lost 5 bases, with 11 bases between them. The CDR3 has 15 residues.

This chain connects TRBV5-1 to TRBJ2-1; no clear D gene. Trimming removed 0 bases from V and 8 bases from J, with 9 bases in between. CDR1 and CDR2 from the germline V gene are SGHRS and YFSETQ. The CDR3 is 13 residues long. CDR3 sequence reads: CASSLGEVDEQFF. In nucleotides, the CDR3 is TGCGCCAGCAGCTTGGGAGAGGTCGATGAGCAGTTCTTC.

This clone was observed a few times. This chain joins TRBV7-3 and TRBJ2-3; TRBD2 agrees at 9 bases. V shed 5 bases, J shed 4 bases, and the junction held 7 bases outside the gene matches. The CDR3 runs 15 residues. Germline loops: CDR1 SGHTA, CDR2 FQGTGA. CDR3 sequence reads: CASSRSSGGADTQYF. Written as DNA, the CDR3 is TGTGCCAGCAGCCGGAGTAGCGGGGGCGCAGATACGCAGTATTTT.

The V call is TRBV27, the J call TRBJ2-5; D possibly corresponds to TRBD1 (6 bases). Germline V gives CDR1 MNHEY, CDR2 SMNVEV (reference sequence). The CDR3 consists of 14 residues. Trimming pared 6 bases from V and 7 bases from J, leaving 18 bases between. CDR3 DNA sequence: TGTGCCAGCAGCGCGCGACAGGTTCGTGGGACCCAGTACTTC. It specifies CASSARQVRGTQYF.

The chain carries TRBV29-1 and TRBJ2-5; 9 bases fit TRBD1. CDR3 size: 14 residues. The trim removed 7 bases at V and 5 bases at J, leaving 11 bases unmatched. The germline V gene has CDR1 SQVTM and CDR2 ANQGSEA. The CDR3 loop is CSGATGGGWETQYF. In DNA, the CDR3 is TGCAGCGGCGCAACAGGGGGCGGTTGGGAGACCCAGTACTTC.

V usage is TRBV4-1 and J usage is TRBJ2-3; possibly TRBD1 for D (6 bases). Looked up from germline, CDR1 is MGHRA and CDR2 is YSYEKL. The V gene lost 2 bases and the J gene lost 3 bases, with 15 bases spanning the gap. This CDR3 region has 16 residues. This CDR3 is CASSQPTGLGTDTQYF. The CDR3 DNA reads TGCGCCAGCAGCCAACCTACAGGGCTTGGGACAGATACGCAGTATTTT.

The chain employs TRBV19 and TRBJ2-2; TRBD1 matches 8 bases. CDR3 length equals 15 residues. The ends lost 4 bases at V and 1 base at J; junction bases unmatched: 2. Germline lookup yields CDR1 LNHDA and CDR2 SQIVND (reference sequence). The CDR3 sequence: CASSKGQGNTGELFF. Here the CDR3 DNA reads TGTGCCAGTAGTAAAGGACAGGGGAACACCGGGGAGCTGTTTTTT. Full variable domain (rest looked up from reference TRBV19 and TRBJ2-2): DGGITQSPKYLFRKEGQNVTLSCEQNLNHDAMYWYRQDPGQGLRLIYYSQIVNDFQKGDIAEGYSVSREKKESFPLTVTSAQKNPTAFYLCASSKGQGNTGELFFGEGSRLTVL.

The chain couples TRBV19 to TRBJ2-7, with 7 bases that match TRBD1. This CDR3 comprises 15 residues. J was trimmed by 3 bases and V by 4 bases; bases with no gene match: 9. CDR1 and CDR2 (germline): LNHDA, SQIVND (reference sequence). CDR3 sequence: CASSKNRDRYYEQYF. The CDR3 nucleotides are TGTGCCAGTAGTAAGAACCGGGACAGATACTACGAGCAGTACTTC.

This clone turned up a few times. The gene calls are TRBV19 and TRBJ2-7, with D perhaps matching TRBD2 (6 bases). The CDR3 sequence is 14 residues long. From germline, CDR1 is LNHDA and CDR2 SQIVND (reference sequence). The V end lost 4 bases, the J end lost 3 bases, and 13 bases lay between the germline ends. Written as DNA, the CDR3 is TGTGCCAGTAGTAAGCGGGCGTCAAGCTACGAGCAGTACTTC. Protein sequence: CASSKRASSYEQYF. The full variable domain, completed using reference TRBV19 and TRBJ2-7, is DGGITQSPKYLFRKEGQNVTLSCEQNLNHDAMYWYRQDPGQGLRLIYYSQIVNDFQKGDIAEGYSVSREKKESFPLTVTSAQKNPTAFYLCASSKRASSYEQYFGPGTRLTVT.